This entry is about one TCR beta chain. The antigen remains unidentified. The sample originates from a study of cytomegalovirus exposure and HLA in healthy donors. In the PCR, 60 Vbeta and 13 Jbeta primers were used. Sequenced by immunoSEQ multiplex PCR; TCRdb stores in-frame clones only, minus some. The sample contains about 160,000 clones, 85% of which appear only once. The donors comprised healthy bone marrow donors. Findings and caveats of the study: With high specificity and sensitivity, the classifier reportedly diagnosed cytomegalovirus status. Upon later analysis, HLA-associated TCR beta chains proved more clonally expanded than other, equally common chains.

The CDR3 covers 17 residues. The germline V gene encodes CDR1 SEHNR and CDR2 FQNEAQ (reference sequence). V lost 4 bases to trimming and J lost 5 bases; unmatched junction nucleotides: 12. The clonotype was recovered from a young man in good health and CMV-seropositive. V is TRBV7-9 and J is TRBJ2-5; 11 bases fit TRBD1. The sequencing input was PBMCs. CDR3 DNA: TGTGCCAGCAGCTACGGAGGCGGACAGGGGGCACGCGAGACCCAGTACTTC. Residues: CASSYGGGQGARETQYF.